Presented here are 18 T cell receptor beta chains from one specimen sequenced in a study of T cells in women clearing cervical HPV infection. Some clones are missing from TCRdb's copy, which holds only in-frame ones; the method was immunoSEQ multiplex PCR. The table lists about 40,000 clones. Sequencing was carried out using blood buffy coat. Every receptor here comes from a woman between 18 and 75 years old with a cervical HPV16 infection that either progressed to CIN3+ or cleared (not recorded which).

Comment on this clone: Sequencing ends 3 residues short of the CDR3 end; the germline J gene provides the rest. The chain recombines TRBV5-1 with TRBJ1-2; no clear D. V lost 3 bases to trimming and J lost 6 bases, with 6 bases between them. The germline CDR1 and CDR2 sequences are SGHRS and YFSETQ. This CDR3 has 11 amino acids. This CDR3 reads CASSSGDGYTF. The DNA read from the CDR3 is TGCGCCAGCAGCTCGGGTGATGGC.

Comments on this clone: The missing CDR3 end, 3 residues past where the read stops, is filled in from the germline J gene. This sequence joins TRBV5-1 and TRBJ1-1, with D perhaps TRBD1 (5 bases). The CDR3 totals 14 residues. Germline V lookup: CDR1 SGHRS, CDR2 YFSETQ. V was pared by 3 bases and J by 0 bases, with 9 bases between. The chain's CDR3 is CASSYGGVNTEAFF. Partial CDR3 DNA: TGCGCCAGCAGCTACGGGGGGGTGAACACTGAA.

To note about this clone: The missing CDR3 end, 3 residues past where the read stops, is filled in from the germline J gene. The chain recombines TRBV12-3 or TRBV12-4 with TRBJ1-3, with unresolved D. Trimming left V 0 bases short and J 4 bases short, with 4 bases between. The length of the CDR3 is 13 residues. The CDR3 DNA, read in part, is TGTGCCAGCAGTTTAGCACAGGGAAACACC. Residues: CASSLAQGNT. The CDR3 in its entirety is CASSLAQGNTIYF.

A word on this clone: The CDR3 end is not reached by the read, which stops 3 residues before it; the germline J gene fills it in. The rearrangement links TRBV28 to TRBJ1-5, with a weak D call TRBD1 (6 bases). Looked up from germline, CDR1 is MDHEN and CDR2 is SYDVKM. The CDR3 has 15 amino acids. The V gene lost 4 bases and the J gene lost 1 base, with 11 bases spanning the gap. The CDR3 sequence is CASSYPGASNQPQHF. Incomplete CDR3 DNA: TGTGCCAGCAGTTACCCAGGGGCCAGCAATCAGCCC.

Comment on this clone: Coverage ceases 3 residues before the CDR3 finishes, and the germline J gene fills in the end. V and J are TRBV20-1 and TRBJ2-3; 11 positions agree with TRBD2. CDR1 and CDR2 (germline): DFQATT, SNEGSKA (reference sequence). The CDR3 has 15 residues. V trimming: 5 bases; J trimming: 2 bases; junction bases outside the gene matches: 6. This chain's CDR3 is CSAPGLAGPTDTQYF. The sequenced CDR3 bases are TGCAGTGCTCCCGGACTAGCGGGTCCCACAGATACG.

Turning to this clone: The sequence runs out 3 residues before the end of the CDR3; the remainder is reconstructed from the germline J gene. J is TRBJ1-5 and V is TRBV6-2 or TRBV6-3; D remains unclear. Germline V gene data show CDR1 as MNHEY and CDR2 as SVGEGT. The V end was cut by 8 bases, the J end by 4 bases, with 6 bases between. This CDR3 region has 11 residues. The CDR3 protein is CASGHNQPQHF. The DNA read from the CDR3 is TGTGCCAGCGGCCATAATCAGCCC.

A note on this clone: The observed sequence ends 3 residues before the CDR3 terminus, with the missing tail filled in from the germline J gene. The chain links TRBV2 to TRBJ2-5; 7 bases agree with TRBD1. V shed 6 bases, J shed 1 base, and the junction held 2 bases outside the gene matches. This CDR3 comprises 13 residues. Germline lookup yields CDR1 SNHLY and CDR2 FYNNEI. The CDR3 sequence is CASRGDSQETQYF. Incomplete CDR3 DNA: TGTGCCAGCAGGGGGGACAGCCAAGAGACC.

In the case of this clone: The read terminates 3 residues ahead of where the CDR3 ends, so the germline J gene completes it. The chain combines TRBV18 with TRBJ1-2; no clear D gene. Germline V gives CDR1 KGHSH, CDR2 LQKENI. The V end lost 6 bases, the J end lost 6 bases, and 17 bases lay between the germline ends. The CDR3 is 14 amino acids. CDR3 sequence reads: CASSRATPGDGYTF. The CDR3 bases that were read are TGTGCCAGCTCCCGCGCTACACCAGGAGATGGC.

Remarks on this clone: The CDR3 is cut off 3 residues early in the read; its end comes from the germline J gene. The genes are TRBV6-4 and TRBJ2-1; weak D call: TRBD2 (7 bases). In germline, CDR1 is MRHNA, CDR2 SNTAGT. The length of the CDR3 is 16 residues. Trimming cost V 2 bases and J 4 bases, with 15 bases left between them. The CDR3 region is CASSDRGGVGYNEQFF. The covered CDR3 bases are TGTGCCAGCAGTGACAGGGGGGGAGTAGGGTACAATGAG.

In regard to this clone: The sequence runs out 3 residues before the end of the CDR3; the remainder is reconstructed from the germline J gene. This chain connects TRBV7-9 to TRBJ1-4; a possible D gene is TRBD1 (5 bases). The CDR3 has 14 residues. Trimming shortened V by 5 bases and J by 8 bases, and 15 bases separated the two germline ends. Germline V gene sequence: CDR1 SEHNR, CDR2 FQNEAQ (reference sequence). The DNA read from the CDR3 is TGTGCCAGCAGCCCGTCGGGGGTTCGAGAAAAA. Encoded protein: CASSPSGVREK. The entire CDR3 reads CASSPSGVREKLFF. The full variable domain, its missing parts supplied by reference TRBV7-9 and TRBJ1-4, is DTGVSQNPRHKITKRGQNVTFRCDPISEHNRLYWYRQTLGQGPEFLTYFQNEAQLEKSRLLSDRFSAERPKGSFSTLEIQRTEQGDSAMYLCASSPSGVREKLFFGSGTQLSVL.

About this clone: Coverage ceases 3 residues before the CDR3 finishes, and the germline J gene fills in the end. The rearrangement uses TRBV5-1 and TRBJ2-3; 7 bases are shared with TRBD1. V shed 6 bases and J 8 bases; nucleotides not matched to a gene: 18. The V gene's germline CDR1 is SGHRS and CDR2 YFSETQ. The CDR3 consists of 16 residues. The CDR3 loop reads CASTDVRDSGPGTQYF. The CDR3 DNA, read in part, is TGCGCCAGCACCGACGTCCGGGACAGTGGCCCCGGTACG.

Notes on this clone: The read terminates 3 residues before the CDR3 end, so the remaining end is supplied by the germline J gene. This chain joins TRBV10-1 and TRBJ2-1; 9 bases map to TRBD2. From germline, CDR1 is WNHNN and CDR2 SYGVQD (reference sequence). With V trimmed by 0 bases and J by 6 bases, 9 bases remained unmatched. This CDR3 contains 17 residues. The CDR3 DNA, read in part, is TGCGCCAGCAGTGAGTCGCCTAGCGGGAAATCTGGCAATGAG. Translation: CASSESPSGKSGNE. The entire CDR3 reads CASSESPSGKSGNEQFF.

As concerns this clone: Read coverage stops 3 residues before the CDR3 terminus; the germline J gene supplies the remainder. The chain couples TRBV19 to TRBJ1-2; D remains ambiguous. There are 15 residues in the CDR3. CDR1 is LNHDA and CDR2 is SQIVND in the germline V gene (reference sequence). V lost 3 bases to trimming and J lost 3 bases, with 14 bases between them. CDR3 DNA (partial): TGTGCCAGTAGTATCTTTGGCACGGACTACTATGGC. It translates to CASSIFGTDYYG. The full CDR3 protein is CASSIFGTDYYGYTF.

Comments on this clone: Read data end 3 residues before the CDR3 end; the end is taken from the germline J gene. The rearrangement links TRBV12-3 or TRBV12-4 to TRBJ2-7; a possible D gene is TRBD1 (5 bases). V was pared by 3 bases and J by 1 base, with 10 bases between. CDR3 length equals 14 residues. The CDR3 bases that were read are TGTGCCAGCAGTTTTCTAGGGGATTCCTACGAG. This gives the protein CASSFLGDSYE. The entire CDR3 is CASSFLGDSYEQYF.

About this clone itself: Coverage ceases 3 residues before the CDR3 finishes, and the germline J gene fills in the end. The chain combines TRBV19 with TRBJ1-5; a weak D match, TRBD1 (6 bases). There are 15 residues in the CDR3. V gave up 7 bases and J gave up 4 bases, with 17 bases separating them. CDR1 LNHDA and CDR2 SQIVND come from the germline V gene (reference sequence). The CDR3 bases that were read are TGTGCCAGTAAAGGATTGACAGGAGCAAATCAGCCC. Residues: CASKGLTGANQP. The full CDR3 sequence reads CASKGLTGANQPQHF. The full variable domain, completed using reference TRBV19 and TRBJ1-5, is DGGITQSPKYLFRKEGQNVTLSCEQNLNHDAMYWYRQDPGQGLRLIYYSQIVNDFQKGDIAEGYSVSREKKESFPLTVTSAQKNPTAFYLCASKGLTGANQPQHFGDGTRLSIL.

Of note for this clone: The read halts 3 residues ahead of the CDR3 end, with the missing end drawn from the germline J gene. This chain uses TRBV7-2 with TRBJ2-2; tentatively, D is TRBD1 (6 bases). Germline V lookup: CDR1 SGHTA, CDR2 FQGNSA. Trimming removed 5 bases at V and 8 bases at J, with 12 bases between. This CDR3 has 13 residues. The covered CDR3 bases are TGTGCCAGCAGCACACCCCAGGGGGGGGAG. It specifies CASSTPQGGE. The full CDR3 is CASSTPQGGELFF.

Note on this clone: The read halts 3 residues ahead of the CDR3 end, with the missing end drawn from the germline J gene. This sequence joins TRBV20-1 and TRBJ2-1, with 7 bases aligning to TRBD1. Per the germline V gene, CDR1 is DFQATT and CDR2 is SNEGSKA (reference sequence). The length of the CDR3 is 14 residues. The V gene end was trimmed by 5 bases and the J gene end by 4 bases; junction bases not matched to a gene: 8. The CDR3 bases that were read are TGCAGTGCTCCGGGACAGAGAGATTACAATGAG. Residues: CSAPGQRDYNE. The whole CDR3 protein is CSAPGQRDYNEQFF.

Worth noting for this clone: The CDR3 is cut off 3 residues early in the read; its end comes from the germline J gene. The chain links TRBV28 to TRBJ1-5; unclear D gene. Germline CDR1 and CDR2: MDHEN and SYDVKM. V lost 7 bases, J lost 6 bases, and 10 bases lay in between. The CDR3 is 12 amino acids. The CDR3 DNA, read in part, is TGTGCCAGCACCCTCTTTCCTCAGCCC. It yields the protein CASTLFPQP. The whole CDR3 protein reads CASTLFPQPQHF.